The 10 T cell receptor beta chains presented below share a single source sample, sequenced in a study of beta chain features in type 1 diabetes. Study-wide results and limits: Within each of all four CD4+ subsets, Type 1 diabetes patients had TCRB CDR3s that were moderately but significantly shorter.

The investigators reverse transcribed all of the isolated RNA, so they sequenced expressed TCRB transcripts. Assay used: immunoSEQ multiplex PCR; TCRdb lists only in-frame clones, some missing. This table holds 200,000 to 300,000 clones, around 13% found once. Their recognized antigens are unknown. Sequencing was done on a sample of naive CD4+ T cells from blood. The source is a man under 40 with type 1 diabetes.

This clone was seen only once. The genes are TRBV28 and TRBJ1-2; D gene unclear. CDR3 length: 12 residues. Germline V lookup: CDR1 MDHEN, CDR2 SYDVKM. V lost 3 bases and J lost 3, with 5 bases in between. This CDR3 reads CASSLGDYGYTF. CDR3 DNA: TGTGCCAGCAGTTTGGGAGACTATGGCTACACCTTC.

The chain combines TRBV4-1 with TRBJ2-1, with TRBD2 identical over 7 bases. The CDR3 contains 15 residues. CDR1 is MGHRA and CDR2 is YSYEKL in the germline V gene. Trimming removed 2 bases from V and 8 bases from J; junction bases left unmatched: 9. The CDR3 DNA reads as TGCGCCAGCAGCCAACCTAGCGGCCCGTGGGATGAGCAGTTCTTC. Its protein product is CASSQPSGPWDEQFF.

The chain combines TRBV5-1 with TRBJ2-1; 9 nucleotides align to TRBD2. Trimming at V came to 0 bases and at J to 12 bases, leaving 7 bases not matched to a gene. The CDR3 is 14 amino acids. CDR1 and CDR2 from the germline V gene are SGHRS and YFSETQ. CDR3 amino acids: CASSLALREGTQFF. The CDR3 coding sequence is TGCGCCAGCAGCTTGGCCCTGCGGGAGGGCACGCAGTTCTTC.

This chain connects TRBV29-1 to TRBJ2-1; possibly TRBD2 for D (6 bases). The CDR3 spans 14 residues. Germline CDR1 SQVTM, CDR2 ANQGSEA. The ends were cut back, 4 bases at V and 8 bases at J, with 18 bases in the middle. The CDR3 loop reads CSVVGGTLGDEQFF. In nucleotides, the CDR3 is TGCAGCGTTGTCGGCGGGACTTTGGGCGATGAGCAGTTCTTC.

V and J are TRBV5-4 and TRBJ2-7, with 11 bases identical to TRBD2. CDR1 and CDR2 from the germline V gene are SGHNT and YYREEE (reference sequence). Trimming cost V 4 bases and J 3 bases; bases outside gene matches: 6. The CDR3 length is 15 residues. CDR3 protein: CASSATSGGYYEQYF. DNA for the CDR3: TGTGCCAGCAGCGCAACTAGCGGGGGATACTACGAGCAGTACTTC.

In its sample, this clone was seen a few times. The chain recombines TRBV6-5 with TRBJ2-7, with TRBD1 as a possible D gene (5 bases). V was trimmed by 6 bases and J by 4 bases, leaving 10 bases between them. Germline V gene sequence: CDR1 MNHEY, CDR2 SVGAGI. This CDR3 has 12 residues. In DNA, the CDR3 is TGTGCCAGCAGCCCAGGGTTTTACGAGCAGTACTTC. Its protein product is CASSPGFYEQYF.

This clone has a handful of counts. CDR3 region: CASSVDRGAYNEQFF. The DNA of the CDR3 is TGTGCCAGTAGTGTCGACAGGGGAGCCTACAATGAGCAGTTCTTC. The chain employs TRBV19 and TRBJ2-1, with TRBD1 matching 8 bases. The junction had 5 bases not matched to a gene; V was cut back by 5 bases and J by 2 bases. CDR3 size: 15 residues. Germline V CDR1 and CDR2: LNHDA, SQIVND (reference sequence).

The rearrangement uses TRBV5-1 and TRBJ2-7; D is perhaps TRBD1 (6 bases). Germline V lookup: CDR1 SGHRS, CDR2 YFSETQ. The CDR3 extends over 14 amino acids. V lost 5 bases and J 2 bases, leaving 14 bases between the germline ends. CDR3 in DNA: TGCGCCAGCAGTTCCGACAGGACCACCTACGAGCAGTACTTC. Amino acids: CASSSDRTTYEQYF.

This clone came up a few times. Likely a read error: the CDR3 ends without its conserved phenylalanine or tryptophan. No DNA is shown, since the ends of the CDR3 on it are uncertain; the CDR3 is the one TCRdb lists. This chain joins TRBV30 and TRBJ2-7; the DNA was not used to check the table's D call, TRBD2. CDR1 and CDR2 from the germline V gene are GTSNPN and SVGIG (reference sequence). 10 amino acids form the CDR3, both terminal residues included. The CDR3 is CAWSVRSLAH.

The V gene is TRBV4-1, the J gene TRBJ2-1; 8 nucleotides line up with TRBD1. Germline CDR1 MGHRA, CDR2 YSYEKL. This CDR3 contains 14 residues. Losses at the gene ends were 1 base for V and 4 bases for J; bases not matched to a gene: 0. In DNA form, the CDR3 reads TGCGCCAGCAGCCAAGGGGACAGGTACAATGAGCAGTTCTTC. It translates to CASSQGDRYNEQFF.